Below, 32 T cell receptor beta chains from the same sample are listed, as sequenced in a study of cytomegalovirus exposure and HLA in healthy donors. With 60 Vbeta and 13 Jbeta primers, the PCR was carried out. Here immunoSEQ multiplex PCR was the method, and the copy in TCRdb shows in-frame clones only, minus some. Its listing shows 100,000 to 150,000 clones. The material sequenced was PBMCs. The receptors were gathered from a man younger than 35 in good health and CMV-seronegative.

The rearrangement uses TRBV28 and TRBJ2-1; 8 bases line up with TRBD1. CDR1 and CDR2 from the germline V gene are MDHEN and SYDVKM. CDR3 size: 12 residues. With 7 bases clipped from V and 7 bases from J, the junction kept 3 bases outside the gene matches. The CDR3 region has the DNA TGTGCCAGCACAGGGGGCTCGAATGAGCAGTTCTTC. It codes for CASTGGSNEQFF.

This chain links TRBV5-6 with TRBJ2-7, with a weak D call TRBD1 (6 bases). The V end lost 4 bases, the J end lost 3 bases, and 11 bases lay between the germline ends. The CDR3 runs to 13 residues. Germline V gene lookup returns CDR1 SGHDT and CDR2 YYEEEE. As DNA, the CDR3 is TGTGCCAGCAGCCACAGGGATCACTACGAGCAGTACTTC. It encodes CASSHRDHYEQYF.

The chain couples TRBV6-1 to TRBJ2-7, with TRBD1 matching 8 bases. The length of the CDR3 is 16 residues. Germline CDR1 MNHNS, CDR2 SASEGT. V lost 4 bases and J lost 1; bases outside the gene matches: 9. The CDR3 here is CASSGPRRQGSYEQYF. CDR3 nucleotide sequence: TGTGCCAGCAGTGGACCCCGTAGACAGGGGTCCTACGAGCAGTACTTC.

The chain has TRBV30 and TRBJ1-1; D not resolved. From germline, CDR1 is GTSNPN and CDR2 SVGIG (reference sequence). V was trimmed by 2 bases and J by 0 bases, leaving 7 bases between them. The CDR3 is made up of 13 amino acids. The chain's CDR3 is CAWSLSVNTEAFF. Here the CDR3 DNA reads TGTGCCTGGAGTCTCAGCGTGAACACTGAAGCTTTCTTT. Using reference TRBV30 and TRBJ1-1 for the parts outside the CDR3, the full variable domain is SQTIHQWPATLVQPVGSPLSLECTVEGTSNPNLYWYRQAAGRGLQLLFYSVGIGQISSEVPQNLSASRPQDRQFILSSKKLLLSDSGFYLCAWSLSVNTEAFFGQGTRLTVV.

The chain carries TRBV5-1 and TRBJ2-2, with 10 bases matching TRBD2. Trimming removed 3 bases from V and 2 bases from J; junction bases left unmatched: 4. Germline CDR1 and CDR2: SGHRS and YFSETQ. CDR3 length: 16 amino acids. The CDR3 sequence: CASSSGLAENTGELFF. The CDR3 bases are TGCGCCAGCAGCTCTGGACTAGCGGAAAACACCGGGGAGCTGTTTTTT.

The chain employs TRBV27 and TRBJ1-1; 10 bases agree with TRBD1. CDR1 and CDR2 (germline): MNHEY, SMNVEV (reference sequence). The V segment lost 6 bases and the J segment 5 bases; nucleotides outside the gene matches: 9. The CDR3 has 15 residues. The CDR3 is CASRLRTGGGTEAFF. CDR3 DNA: TGTGCCAGCAGATTAAGGACAGGGGGGGGAACTGAAGCTTTCTTT.

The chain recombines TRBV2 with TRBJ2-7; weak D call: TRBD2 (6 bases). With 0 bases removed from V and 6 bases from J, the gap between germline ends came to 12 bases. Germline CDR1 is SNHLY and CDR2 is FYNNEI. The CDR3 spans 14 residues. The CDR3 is CASSEAPGGREQYF. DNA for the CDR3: TGTGCCAGCAGTGAAGCGCCAGGAGGGCGCGAGCAGTACTTC.

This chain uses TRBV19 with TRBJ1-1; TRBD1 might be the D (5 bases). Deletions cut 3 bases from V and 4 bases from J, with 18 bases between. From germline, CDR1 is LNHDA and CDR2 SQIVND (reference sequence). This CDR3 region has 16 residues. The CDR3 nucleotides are TGTGCCAGTAGTATTAGGGGAAGCCTTAAGCCCACTGAAGCTTTCTTT. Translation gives CASSIRGSLKPTEAFF.

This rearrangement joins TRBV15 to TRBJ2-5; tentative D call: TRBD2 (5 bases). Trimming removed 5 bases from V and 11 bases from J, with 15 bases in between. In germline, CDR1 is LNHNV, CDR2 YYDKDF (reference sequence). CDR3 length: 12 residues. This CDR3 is CATSSHSREQYF. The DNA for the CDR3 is TGTGCCACCAGCTCACACTCTAGGGAGCAGTACTTC.

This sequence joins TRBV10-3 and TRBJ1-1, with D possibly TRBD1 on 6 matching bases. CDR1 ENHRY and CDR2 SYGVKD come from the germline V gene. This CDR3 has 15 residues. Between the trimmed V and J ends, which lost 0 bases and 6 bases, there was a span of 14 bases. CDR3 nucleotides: TGTGCCATCAGTGAGTCCGGTACAGGGAGAGCTGAAGCTTTCTTT. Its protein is CAISESGTGRAEAFF.

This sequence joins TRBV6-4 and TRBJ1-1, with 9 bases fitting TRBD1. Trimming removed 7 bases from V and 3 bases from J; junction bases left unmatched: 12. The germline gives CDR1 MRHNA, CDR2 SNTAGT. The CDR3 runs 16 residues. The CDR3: CASTEKQGARYTEAFF. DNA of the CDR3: TGTGCCAGCACTGAAAAACAGGGGGCGAGGTACACTGAAGCTTTCTTT.

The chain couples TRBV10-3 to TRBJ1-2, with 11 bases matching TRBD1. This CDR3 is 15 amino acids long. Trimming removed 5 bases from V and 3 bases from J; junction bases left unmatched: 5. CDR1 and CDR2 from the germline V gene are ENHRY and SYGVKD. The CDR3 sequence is CAISTGTGGDYGYTF. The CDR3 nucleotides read TGTGCCATCAGTACCGGGACAGGGGGGGACTATGGCTACACCTTC.

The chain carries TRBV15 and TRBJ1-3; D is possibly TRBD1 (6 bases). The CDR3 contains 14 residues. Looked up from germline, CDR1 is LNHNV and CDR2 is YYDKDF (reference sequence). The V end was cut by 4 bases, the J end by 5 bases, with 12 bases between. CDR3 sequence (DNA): TGTGCCACCAGCATGGGGGCAGCGAGAAACACCATATATTTT. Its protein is CATSMGAARNTIYF.

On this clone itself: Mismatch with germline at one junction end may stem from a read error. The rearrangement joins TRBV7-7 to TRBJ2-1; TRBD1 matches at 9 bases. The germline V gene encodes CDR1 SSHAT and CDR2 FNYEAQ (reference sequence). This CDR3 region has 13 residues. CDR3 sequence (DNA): TGTGCTAGCAGCCCGACAGGGGGCAATGAGCAGTTCTTC. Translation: CASSPTGGNEQFF.

CDR3 region: CASVGTDQETQYF. CDR3 DNA: TGCGCCAGCGTGGGGACAGACCAAGAGACCCAGTACTTC. The chain links TRBV10-2 to TRBJ2-5; 7 bases agree with TRBD1. The CDR3 length is 13 residues. V gave up 8 bases and J gave up 0 bases; unmatched junction bases: 3. Germline V gives CDR1 WSHSY, CDR2 SAAADI.

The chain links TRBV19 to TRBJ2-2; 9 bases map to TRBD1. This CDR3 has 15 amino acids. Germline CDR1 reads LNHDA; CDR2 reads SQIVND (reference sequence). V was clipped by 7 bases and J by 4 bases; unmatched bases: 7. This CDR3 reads CASTKGQGSTGELFF. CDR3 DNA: TGTGCCAGTACCAAAGGACAGGGGAGCACCGGGGAGCTGTTTTTT. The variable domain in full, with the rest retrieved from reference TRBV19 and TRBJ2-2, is DGGITQSPKYLFRKEGQNVTLSCEQNLNHDAMYWYRQDPGQGLRLIYYSQIVNDFQKGDIAEGYSVSREKKESFPLTVTSAQKNPTAFYLCASTKGQGSTGELFFGEGSRLTVL.

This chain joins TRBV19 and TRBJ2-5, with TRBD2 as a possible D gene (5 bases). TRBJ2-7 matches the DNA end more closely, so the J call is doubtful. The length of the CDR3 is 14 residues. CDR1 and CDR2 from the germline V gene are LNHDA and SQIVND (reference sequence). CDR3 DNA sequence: TGTGCCAGTAGTATTCTCCTAGCTCCCTACGAGCAGTACTTC. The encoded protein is CASSILLAPYEQYF.

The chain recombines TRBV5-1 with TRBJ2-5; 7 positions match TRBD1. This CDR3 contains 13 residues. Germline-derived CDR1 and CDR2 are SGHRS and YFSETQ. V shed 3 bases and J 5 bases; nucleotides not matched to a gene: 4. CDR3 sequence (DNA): TGCGCCAGCAGCTGGGACAGTTCTGAGACCCAGTACTTC. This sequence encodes CASSWDSSETQYF.

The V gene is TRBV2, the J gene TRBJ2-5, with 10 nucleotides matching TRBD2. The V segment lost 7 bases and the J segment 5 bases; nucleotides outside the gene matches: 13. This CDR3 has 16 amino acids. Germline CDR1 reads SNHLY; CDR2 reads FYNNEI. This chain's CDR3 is CASIRAGGGLSETQYF. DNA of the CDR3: TGTGCCAGCATTCGAGCGGGAGGGGGGTTATCGGAGACCCAGTACTTC.

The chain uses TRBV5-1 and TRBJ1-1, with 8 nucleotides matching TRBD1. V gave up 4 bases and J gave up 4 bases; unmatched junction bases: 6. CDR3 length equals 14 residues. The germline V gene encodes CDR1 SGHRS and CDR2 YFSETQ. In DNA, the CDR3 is TGCGCCAGCAGCCAAACCACAGGGGGCACTGAAGCTTTCTTT. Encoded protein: CASSQTTGGTEAFF.

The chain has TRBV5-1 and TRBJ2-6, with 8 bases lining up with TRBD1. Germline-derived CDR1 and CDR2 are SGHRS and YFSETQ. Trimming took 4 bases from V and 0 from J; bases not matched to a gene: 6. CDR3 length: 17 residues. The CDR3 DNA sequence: TGCGCCAGCAGCACCGGACAGGGACACTCTGGGGCCAACGTCCTGACTTTC. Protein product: CASSTGQGHSGANVLTF.

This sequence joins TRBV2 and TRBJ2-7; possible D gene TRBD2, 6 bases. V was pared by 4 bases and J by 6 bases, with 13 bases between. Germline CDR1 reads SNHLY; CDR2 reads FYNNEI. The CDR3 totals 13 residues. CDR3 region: CASSVVARGEQYF. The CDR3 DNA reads TGTGCCAGCAGTGTGGTCGCGCGGGGCGAGCAGTACTTC.

CDR3 in amino acids: CASSQGEAWNYGYTF. CDR3 in DNA: TGTGCCAGCAGCCAAGGTGAGGCATGGAACTATGGCTACACCTTC. The chain recombines TRBV4-2 with TRBJ1-2; D gene uncertain. The CDR3 runs to 15 residues. The germline V gene has CDR1 LGHNA and CDR2 YNFKEQ. Deletions cut 1 base from V and 2 bases from J, with 11 bases between.

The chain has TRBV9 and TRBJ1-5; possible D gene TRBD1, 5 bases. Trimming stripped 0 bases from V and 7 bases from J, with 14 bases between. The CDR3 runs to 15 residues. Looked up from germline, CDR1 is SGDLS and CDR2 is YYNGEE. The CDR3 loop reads CASSVAPLWGQPQHF. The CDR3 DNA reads TGTGCCAGCAGCGTAGCGCCATTATGGGGCCAGCCCCAGCATTTT.

CDR3: CASSDLGQEYF. In nucleotides, the CDR3 is TGTGCCAGCAGCGACCTGGGACAGGAGTACTTC. The chain joins TRBV28 to TRBJ2-5; TRBD1 aligns across 8 bases. V lost 6 bases to trimming and J lost 12 bases; unmatched junction nucleotides: 6. Germline assignment: CDR1 MDHEN and CDR2 SYDVKM. The CDR3 runs 11 residues.

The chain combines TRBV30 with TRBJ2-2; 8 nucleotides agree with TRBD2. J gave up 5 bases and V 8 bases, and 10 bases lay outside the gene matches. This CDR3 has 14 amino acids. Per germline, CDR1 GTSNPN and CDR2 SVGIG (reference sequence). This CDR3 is CATKGLVLTGELFF. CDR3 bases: TGTGCCACCAAGGGACTAGTGTTGACCGGGGAGCTGTTTTTT.

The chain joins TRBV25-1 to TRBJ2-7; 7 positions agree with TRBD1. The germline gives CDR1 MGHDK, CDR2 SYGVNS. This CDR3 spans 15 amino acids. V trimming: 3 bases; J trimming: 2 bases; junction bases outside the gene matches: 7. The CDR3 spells CASSDGQAGPYEQYF. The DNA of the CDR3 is TGTGCCAGCAGTGACGGACAGGCTGGTCCCTACGAGCAGTACTTC.

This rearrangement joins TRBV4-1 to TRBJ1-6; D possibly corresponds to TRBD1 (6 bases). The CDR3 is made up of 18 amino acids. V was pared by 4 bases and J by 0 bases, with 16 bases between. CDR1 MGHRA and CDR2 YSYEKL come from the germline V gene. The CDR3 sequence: CASSLWGRESSYNSPLHF. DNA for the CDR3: TGCGCCAGCAGCCTTTGGGGGCGGGAGAGCTCCTATAATTCACCCCTCCACTTT.

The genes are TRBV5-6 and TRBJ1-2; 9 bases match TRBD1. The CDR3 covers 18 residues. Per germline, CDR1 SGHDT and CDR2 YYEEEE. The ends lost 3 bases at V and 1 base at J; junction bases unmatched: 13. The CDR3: CASSSTHRGRLLNYGYTF. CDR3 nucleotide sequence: TGTGCCAGCAGCTCAACCCACAGGGGGCGCCTTCTTAACTATGGCTACACCTTC.

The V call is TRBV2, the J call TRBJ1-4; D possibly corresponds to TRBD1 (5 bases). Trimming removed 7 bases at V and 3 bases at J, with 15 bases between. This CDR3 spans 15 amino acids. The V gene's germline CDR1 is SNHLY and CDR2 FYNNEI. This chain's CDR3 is CASTKPRGSNEKLFF. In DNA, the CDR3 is TGTGCCAGCACCAAACCCCGGGGGTCTAATGAAAAACTGTTTTTT.

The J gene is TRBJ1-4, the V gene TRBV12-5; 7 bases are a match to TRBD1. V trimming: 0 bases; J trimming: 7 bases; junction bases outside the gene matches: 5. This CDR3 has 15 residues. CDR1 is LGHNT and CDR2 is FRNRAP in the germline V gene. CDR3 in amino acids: CASGLVARGAEKLFF. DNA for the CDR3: TGTGCTAGTGGTTTGGTAGCCAGGGGGGCTGAAAAACTGTTTTTT. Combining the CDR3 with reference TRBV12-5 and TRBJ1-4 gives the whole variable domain DARVTQTPRHKVTEMGQEVTMRCQPILGHNTVFWYRQTMMQGLELLAYFRNRAPLDDSGMPKDRFSAEMPDATLATLKIQPSEPRDSAVYFCASGLVARGAEKLFFGSGTQLSVL.

The CDR3 region has the DNA TGTGCCAGCAGCTTAGTGTTGGTGGGCTACTCATCCTACAATGAGCAGTTCTTC. The encoded protein is CASSLVLVGYSSYNEQFF. The chain carries TRBV7-8 and TRBJ2-1; D unresolved. Germline CDR1 SGHVS, CDR2 FQNEAQ. Between the trimmed V and J ends, which lost 1 base and 1 base, there was a span of 17 bases. The CDR3 runs to 18 residues.